These 6 T cell receptor beta chains originate from one sample sequenced in a study of T cell responses to AZD1222 COVID-19 vaccine. Libraries were prepared by immunoSEQ multiplex PCR; TCRdb keeps only in-frame clonotypes and omits some of them. The table lists over 95,000 clones, around nine tenths of them singletons. The sample here was peripheral blood, taken on day 0 of AZD1222 vaccination. These receptor sequences come from an adult in good health.

This clone was observed a few times. This chain joins TRBV6-2 or TRBV6-3 and TRBJ1-1, with 8 bases identical to TRBD1. Germline trimming cut 6 bases from V and 1 base from J; bases unmatched to any gene: 1. CDR3 size: 13 residues. The germline V gene has CDR1 MNHEY and CDR2 SVGEGT. The CDR3 region is CASSRGQNTEAFF. CDR3 sequence (DNA): TGTGCCAGCAGCAGGGGGCAGAACACTGAAGCTTTCTTT.

This chain joins TRBV2 and TRBJ2-5; D ambiguous. CDR3 length equals 11 residues. Germline V gene data show CDR1 as SNHLY and CDR2 as FYNNEI. V dropped 1 base and J dropped 4 bases, with 1 base sitting between them. CDR3 sequence (DNA): TGTGCCAGCAGTGAAGGAGAGACCCAGTACTTC. Amino acids: CASSEGETQYF.

As concerns this clone: Sequence at one end of the junction differs from germline and may be a read error. The chain employs TRBV5-6 and TRBJ1-2; tentatively, D is TRBD1 (5 bases). The CDR3 runs to 13 residues. Germline-derived CDR1 and CDR2 are SGHDT and YYEEEE. The CDR3 loop is CASTLGPDYGYTF. The CDR3 DNA follows: TGTGCCAGCACCTTGGGGCCGGACTATGGCTACACCTTC.

This clone was recorded only once. The chain couples TRBV6-5 to TRBJ2-7; 8 bases match TRBD1. The V gene's germline CDR1 is MNHEY and CDR2 SVGAGI. The trim removed 7 bases at V and 1 base at J, leaving 6 bases unmatched. The CDR3 sequence is 14 residues long. The CDR3 sequence: CASKNGQGSYEQYF. CDR3 sequence (DNA): TGTGCCAGCAAGAACGGACAGGGTTCCTACGAGCAGTACTTC.

V is TRBV12-3 or TRBV12-4 and J is TRBJ1-1, with D possibly matching TRBD1 (5 bases). Trimming took 7 bases from V and 5 from J, leaving 14 bases between them. The CDR3 has 13 residues. Here the CDR3 DNA reads TGTGCCAGCACCCCCCCGGGGGGAACTGAAGCTTTCTTT. This codes for CASTPPGGTEAFF.

The rearrangement links TRBV19 to TRBJ1-2; D perhaps matches TRBD1 (5 bases). V dropped 3 bases and J dropped 4 bases, with 15 bases sitting between them. Germline V gene lookup returns CDR1 LNHDA and CDR2 SQIVND (reference sequence). This CDR3 has 15 residues. DNA for the CDR3: TGTGCCAGTAGTATCTACACCGGCGGGGGCTATGGCTACACCTTC. Its protein is CASSIYTGGGYGYTF.